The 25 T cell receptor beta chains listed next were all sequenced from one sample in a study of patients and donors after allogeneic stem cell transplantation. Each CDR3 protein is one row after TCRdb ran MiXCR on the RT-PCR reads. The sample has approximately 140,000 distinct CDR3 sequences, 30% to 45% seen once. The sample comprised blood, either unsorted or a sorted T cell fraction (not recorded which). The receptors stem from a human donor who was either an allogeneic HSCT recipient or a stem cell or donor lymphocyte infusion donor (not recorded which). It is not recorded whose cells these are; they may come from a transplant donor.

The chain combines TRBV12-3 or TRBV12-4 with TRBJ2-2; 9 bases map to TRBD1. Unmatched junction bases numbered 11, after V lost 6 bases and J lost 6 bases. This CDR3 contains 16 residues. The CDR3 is CASSPGQGPTSGELFF. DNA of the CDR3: TGTGCCAGCAGCCCCGGACAGGGGCCGACGTCCGGGGAGCTGTTTTTT.

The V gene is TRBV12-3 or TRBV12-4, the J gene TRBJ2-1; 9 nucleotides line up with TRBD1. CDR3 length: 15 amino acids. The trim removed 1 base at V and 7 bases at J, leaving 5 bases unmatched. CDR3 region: CASSLGDRAWNEQFF. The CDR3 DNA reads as TGTGCCAGCAGTTTAGGGGACAGGGCGTGGAATGAGCAGTTCTTC.

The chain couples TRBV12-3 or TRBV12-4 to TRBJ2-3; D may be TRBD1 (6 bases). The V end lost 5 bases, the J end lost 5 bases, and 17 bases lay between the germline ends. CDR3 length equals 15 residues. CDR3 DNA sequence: TGTGCCAGCAGTATGACAGGTTTAGCTGGAGATACGCAGTATTTT. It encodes CASSMTGLAGDTQYF.

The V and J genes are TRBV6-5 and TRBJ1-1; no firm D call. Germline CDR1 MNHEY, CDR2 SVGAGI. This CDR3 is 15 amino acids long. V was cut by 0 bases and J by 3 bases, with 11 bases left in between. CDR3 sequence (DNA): TGTGCCAGCAGTTACTCGGTGAGCACGGACACTGAAGCTTTCTTT. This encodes CASSYSVSTDTEAFF.

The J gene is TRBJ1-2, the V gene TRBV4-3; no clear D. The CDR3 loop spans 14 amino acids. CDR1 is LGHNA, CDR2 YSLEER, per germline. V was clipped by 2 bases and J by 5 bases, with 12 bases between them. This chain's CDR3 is CASSQNAGLYGYTF. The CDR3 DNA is TGCGCCAGCAGCCAAAACGCAGGATTATATGGCTACACCTTC.

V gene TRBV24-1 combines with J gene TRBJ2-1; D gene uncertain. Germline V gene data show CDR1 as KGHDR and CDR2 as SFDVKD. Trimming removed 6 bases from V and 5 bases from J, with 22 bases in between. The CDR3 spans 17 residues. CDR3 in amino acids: CATSHPAGPNINNEQFF. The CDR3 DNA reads TGTGCCACCAGTCATCCTGCTGGCCCAAATATCAACAATGAGCAGTTCTTC.

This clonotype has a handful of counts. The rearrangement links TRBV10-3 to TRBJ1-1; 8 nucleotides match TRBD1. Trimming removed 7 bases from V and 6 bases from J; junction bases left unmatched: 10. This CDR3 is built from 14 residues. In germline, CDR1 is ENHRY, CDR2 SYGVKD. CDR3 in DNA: TGTGCCATCACCGCCATCGGACAGGGATCTGAAGCTTTCTTT. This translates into CAITAIGQGSEAFF.

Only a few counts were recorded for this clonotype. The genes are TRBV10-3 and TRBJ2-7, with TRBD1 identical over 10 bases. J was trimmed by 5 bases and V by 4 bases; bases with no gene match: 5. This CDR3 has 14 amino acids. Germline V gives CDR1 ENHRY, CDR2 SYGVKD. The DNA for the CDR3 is TGTGCCATCAGTGTGACAGGGGGCTTAGACGAGCAGTACTTC. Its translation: CAISVTGGLDEQYF.

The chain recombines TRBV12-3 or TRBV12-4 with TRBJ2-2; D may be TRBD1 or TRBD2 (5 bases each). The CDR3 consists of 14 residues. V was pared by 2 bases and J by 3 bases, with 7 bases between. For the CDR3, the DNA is TGTGCCAGCAGTTTACGGGGCTACACCGGGGAGCTGTTTTTT. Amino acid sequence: CASSLRGYTGELFF.

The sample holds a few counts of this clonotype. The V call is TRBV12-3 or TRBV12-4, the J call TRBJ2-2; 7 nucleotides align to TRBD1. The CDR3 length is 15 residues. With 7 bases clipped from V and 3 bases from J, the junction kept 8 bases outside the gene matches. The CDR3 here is CASTLTGRHTGELFF. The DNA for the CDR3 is TGTGCCAGCACCCTGACAGGGCGGCACACCGGGGAGCTGTTTTTT.

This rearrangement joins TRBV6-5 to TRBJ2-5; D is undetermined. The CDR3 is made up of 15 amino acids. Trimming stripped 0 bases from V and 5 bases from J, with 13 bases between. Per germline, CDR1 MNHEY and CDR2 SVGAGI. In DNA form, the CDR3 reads TGTGCCAGCAGTTACTCGAGACCAGCGACCGAGACCCAGTACTTC. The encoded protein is CASSYSRPATETQYF.

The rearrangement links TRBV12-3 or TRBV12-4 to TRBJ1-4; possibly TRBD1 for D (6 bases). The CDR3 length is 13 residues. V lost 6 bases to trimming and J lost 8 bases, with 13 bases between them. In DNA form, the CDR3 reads TGTGCCAGCAGATCGCGAACAGGGGAAAAACTGTTTTTT. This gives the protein CASRSRTGEKLFF.

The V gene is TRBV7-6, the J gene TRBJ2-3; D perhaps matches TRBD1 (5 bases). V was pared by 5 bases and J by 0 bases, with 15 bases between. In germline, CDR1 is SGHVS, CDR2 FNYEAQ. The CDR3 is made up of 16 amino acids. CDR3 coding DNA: TGTGCCAGCAGCCCAGAGGACACCACTAGCACAGATACGCAGTATTTT. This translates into CASSPEDTTSTDTQYF.

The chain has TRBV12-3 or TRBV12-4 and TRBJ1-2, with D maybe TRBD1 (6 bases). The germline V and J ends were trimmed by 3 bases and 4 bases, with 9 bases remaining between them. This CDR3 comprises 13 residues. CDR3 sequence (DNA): TGTGCCAGCAGTTTTCAGGGGTTCTATGGCTACACCTTC. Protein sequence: CASSFQGFYGYTF.

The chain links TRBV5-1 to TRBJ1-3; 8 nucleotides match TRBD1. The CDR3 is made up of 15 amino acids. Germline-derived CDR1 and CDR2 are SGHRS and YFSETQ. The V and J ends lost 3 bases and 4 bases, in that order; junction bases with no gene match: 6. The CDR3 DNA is TGCGCCAGCAGCTCGACAGGGGATGCCGGAAACACCATATATTTT. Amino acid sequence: CASSSTGDAGNTIYF.

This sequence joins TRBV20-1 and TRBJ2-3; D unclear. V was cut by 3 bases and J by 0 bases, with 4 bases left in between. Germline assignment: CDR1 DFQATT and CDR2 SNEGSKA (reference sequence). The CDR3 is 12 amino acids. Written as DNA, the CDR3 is TGCAGTGCTAGTACGAGCACAGATACGCAGTATTTT. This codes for CSASTSTDTQYF.

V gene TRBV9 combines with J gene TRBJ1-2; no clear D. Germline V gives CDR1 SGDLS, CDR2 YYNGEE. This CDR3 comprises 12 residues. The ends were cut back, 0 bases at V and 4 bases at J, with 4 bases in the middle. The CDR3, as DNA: TGTGCCAGCAGCGTAGCAGCCTATGGCTACACCTTC. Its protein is CASSVAAYGYTF.

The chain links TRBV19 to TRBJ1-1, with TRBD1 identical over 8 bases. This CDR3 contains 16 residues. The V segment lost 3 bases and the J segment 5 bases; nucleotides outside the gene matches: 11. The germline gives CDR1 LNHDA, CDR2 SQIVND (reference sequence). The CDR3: CASSISDRVALTEAFF. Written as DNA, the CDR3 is TGTGCCAGTAGTATCTCGGACAGGGTCGCCTTGACTGAAGCTTTCTTT.

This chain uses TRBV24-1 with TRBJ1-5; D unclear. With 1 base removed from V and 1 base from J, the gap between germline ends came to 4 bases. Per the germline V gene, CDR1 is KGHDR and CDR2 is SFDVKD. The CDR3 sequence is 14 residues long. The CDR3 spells CATSDFGSNQPQHF. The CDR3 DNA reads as TGTGCCACCAGTGATTTTGGGAGCAATCAGCCCCAGCATTTT.

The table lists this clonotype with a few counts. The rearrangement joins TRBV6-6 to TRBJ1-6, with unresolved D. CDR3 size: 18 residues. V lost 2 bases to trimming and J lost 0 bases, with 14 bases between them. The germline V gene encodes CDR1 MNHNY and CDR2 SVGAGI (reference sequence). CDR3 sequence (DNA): TGTGCCAGCAGTTACCCCGCCGGCGCGGGCTCCTATAATTCACCCCTCCACTTT. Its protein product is CASSYPAGAGSYNSPLHF.

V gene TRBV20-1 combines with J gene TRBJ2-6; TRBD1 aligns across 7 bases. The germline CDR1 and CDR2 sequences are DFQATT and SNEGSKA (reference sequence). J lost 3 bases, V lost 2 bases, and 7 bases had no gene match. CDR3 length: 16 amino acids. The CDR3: CSARTTGYSGANVLTF. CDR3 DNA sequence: TGCAGTGCTAGAACGACAGGGTATAGTGGGGCCAACGTCCTGACTTTC.

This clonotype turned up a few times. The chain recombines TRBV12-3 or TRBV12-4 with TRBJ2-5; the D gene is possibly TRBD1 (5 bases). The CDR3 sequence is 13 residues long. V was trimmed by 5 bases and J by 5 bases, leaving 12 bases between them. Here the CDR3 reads CASSRNRWETQYF. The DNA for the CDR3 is TGTGCCAGCAGTCGGAACAGGTGGGAGACCCAGTACTTC.

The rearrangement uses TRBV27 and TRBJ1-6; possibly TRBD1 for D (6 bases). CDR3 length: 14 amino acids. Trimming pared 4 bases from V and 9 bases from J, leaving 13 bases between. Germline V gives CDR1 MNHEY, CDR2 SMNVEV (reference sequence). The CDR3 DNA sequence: TGTGCCAGCAGTTACAGGGAGGGTAGTTCACCCCTCCACTTT. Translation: CASSYREGSSPLHF.

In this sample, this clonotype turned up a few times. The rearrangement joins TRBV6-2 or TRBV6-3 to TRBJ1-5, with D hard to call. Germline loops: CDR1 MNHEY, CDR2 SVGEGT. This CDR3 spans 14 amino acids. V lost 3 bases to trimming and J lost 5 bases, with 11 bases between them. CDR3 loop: CASSYPNTDQPQHF. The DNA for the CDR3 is TGTGCCAGCAGTTATCCCAACACTGATCAGCCCCAGCATTTT.

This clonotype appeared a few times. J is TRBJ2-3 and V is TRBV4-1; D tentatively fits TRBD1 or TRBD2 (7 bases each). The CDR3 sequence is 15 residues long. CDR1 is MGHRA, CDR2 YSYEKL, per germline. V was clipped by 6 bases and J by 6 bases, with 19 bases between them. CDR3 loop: CASRHQGGPSDTQYF. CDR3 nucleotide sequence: TGCGCCAGCAGGCACCAGGGGGGGCCGTCGGATACGCAGTATTTT.